The text below deals with one TCR beta chain. The clone's antigen remains unknown. Base-call qualities are not available, and no considerably larger clone is one nucleotide away. This specimen comes from a study of cytomegalovirus exposure and HLA in healthy donors (dated by TCRdb to about 2017). As for the study more broadly: According to an earlier analysis of 587 of the donors, about 190 million T cells yielded over 90 million unique TCR beta sequences and around 300 Gb of sequence data. About 300 gigabases of sequencing data and around 85 million unique TCR sequences made up an early release that covered fewer than 650 HLA-typed donors. The genetic ancestry cluster associated with self-reported Caucasian donors included 81% of the approximately 430 genotyped donors. The study was designed to test whether signatures of past pathogen exposure could be identified by cataloging public T cell receptors. The T cell repertoires of roughly 660 subjects were profiled by immunosequencing and related to cytomegalovirus serostatus. In addition to the first cohort of 666 subjects, a separate validation cohort of approximately 130 different subjects was used. To predict cytomegalovirus infection status, the study brought together high-throughput TCR immunosequencing, statistical association of individual TCRs with disease status, and machine learning. A later analysis re-analyzed previously published TCR beta repertoires from 500 to 700 donors and added high-resolution HLA genotyping to study TCR occurrence patterns. Rather than using new phenotypic data, the later analysis identified candidate immune exposures from TCR beta sequences and from how often those sequences occurred across donors. To decide whether each TCR beta V gene segment behaved as functional or pseudogenic, an earlier analysis of over 500 of the donors relied on high-throughput TCR beta sequencing. Alongside the repertoire data, information on donor age, sex, ethnicity and CMV serostatus was compiled. Genome-wide SNP genotypes for about 55% of the roughly 670 donors were used in a later genetic analysis, which treated that subset as a discovery cohort. All discovery cohort repertoires had been generated using a single sequencing platform. Class I and class II HLA loci were covered by the typing at four-digit resolution. The number of typed donors differed by locus: roughly 620-640 for A, B, C, DRB1 and DQB1; approximately 540 for DQA1; roughly 600 for DPA1; and roughly 450 for DPB1. Roughly 5 DR-DQ haplotypes were handled as single units for association and clustering, since linkage in the cohort was strong. Among about 400 genotyped donors of the cohort, an average of roughly 230,000 unique TCR beta nucleotide sequences was sequenced per donor, of which about 19% were non-productive.

The paper as a whole reports these results and caveats: Assigning TCR associations to individual alleles was difficult when HLA alleles, especially DR and DQ, strongly co-occurred. In a later analysis, HLA-associated TCR beta chains showed more clonal expansion and lower generation probabilities than non-associated chains that were equally common. Most TCR sequences were seen in very few donors, while some public TCRs were found in many individuals. A few of the identified cytomegalovirus-associated TCR beta chains were confirmed in vitro to be specific for cytomegalovirus antigens. A cluster of highly shared sequence variants was judged likely to be a technical artifact of the sequencing pipeline. In a later analysis, several top co-occurrence clusters were reported to appear linked to parvovirus B19, influenza, CMV and Epstein-Barr virus. In a later analysis, most CMV-associated TCR beta chains were found to appear HLA-restricted, with HLA associations seemingly driven largely by CMV exposure. Because some donors lacked HLA typing at each locus, the association tests relied only on the typed subset. The 87-base-pair reads could not distinguish some IMGT-functional V segments, including TRBV6-2 and TRBV6-3, so those segments were excluded. Specific HLA alleles were associated with 16,951 TCR beta sequences at a false discovery rate of 0.05 in a later analysis. The cohort was sequenced for TCR beta chains only, and without alpha or paired-chain data the features that could be detected were limited. In a later genetic analysis, fewer N-insertions in productive TCRs were reported among donors in an Asian-associated ancestry cluster than the roughly 700-donor mean. A total of fewer than 200 TCR beta chains were listed by the study as associated with cytomegalovirus. Because counts were too low, about 15 rarely observed V segments, including chromosome 9 orphons, were left out of the earlier analysis of about 620 of the donors. According to a later analysis, TCR association rates differed among HLA loci, with DRB1 alleles showing the most associated TCRs and HLA-C alleles showing the fewest. Immune exposure information for the cohort was limited to CMV serostatus. Correlated functional status among segregating V segments might reflect linkage disequilibrium, but an unknown experimental factor could not be ruled out. Broadly in line with IMGT annotations, most TCR beta V segments showed up in productive rearrangements about 87% or about 30% of the time in an earlier analysis of 587 of the donors. V-gene and J-gene trimming of TCR beta chains was associated with a missense DCLRE1C variant in a later genetic analysis, and the association was replicated in an independent cohort. A further reported finding was that TCR beta sequences accurately predicted the HLA-A and HLA-B alleles for most subjects in the first cohort. In both the original and validation cohorts, the classifier was reported to diagnose cytomegalovirus status with high specificity and sensitivity. Presence/absence analyses assumed roughly uniform sequencing depth across donors, an assumption that may not hold. The authors suggested that the approach could potentially be extended to other disease states and immunological phenotypes.

The cohort was made up of hundreds of healthy bone marrow donors. At the time of sampling, every cohort member was nominally healthy, though immune exposures that went unrecorded were likely present. The donor was CMV seronegative and belonged to the group of more than 300 seronegative cohort members. A peripheral blood sample was collected from each donor, and TCR beta sequencing was performed on peripheral blood mononuclear cells. The Qiagen DNeasy Blood Extraction Kit was used to extract genomic DNA from the blood cell samples. Libraries were made using the immunoSEQ multiplex PCR assay. For the multiplex PCR, a mixture combining 60 forward primers for TCR Vbeta segments and 13 reverse primers for TCR Jbeta segments was used. A multiplex PCR assay on genomic DNA amplified the CDR3 region of rearranged TCR beta genes. The Illumina HiSeq System was used to sequence the amplified TCR beta libraries as 87-base-pair reads. Per the source publication's procedure: A later analysis counted 65 million to 90 million unique TCR beta chains across the 690 or so repertoires, and some 11 million of these chains were shared by at least two donors. Raw reads were error-corrected and collapsed into unique sequences with a nearest-neighbor algorithm that merged closely related sequences to remove PCR and sequencing errors. To assign V, D and J gene segments, CDR3 sequences were aligned to IMGT reference sequences. For a sequence to be retained, a match of at least six nucleotides was required to both a V gene segment and a J gene segment. Rearrangements were classified as productive when the CDR3 lacked stop codons and remained in frame with V and J, and all other rearrangements were classified as non-productive. CDR3 was defined by IMGT convention, running from the second conserved V-encoded cysteine to the conserved J-encoded phenylalanine. The earlier analysis of 450 to 750 of the donors excluded any sequence lacking an unambiguous match to a single V gene segment. An earlier analysis of some 500 of the donors classified V segments as functional when productive rearrangements were above 56.7% and as segregating when the standard deviation between donors was above 5%. A statistical classification framework was developed to diagnose cytomegalovirus status using the catalog of TCR beta chain sequences. In a later analysis, TCR nucleotide sequences were compared against IMGT/GENE-DB human TR gene sequences so that V and J genes could be assigned. The TCRdist pipeline was used in a later analysis to assign CDR3 sequences and most-parsimonious VDJ recombination scenarios. In a later analysis, each TCR beta chain was defined by its CDR3 amino acid sequence together with its V-gene family, and reads lacking a unique V-gene family were excluded. A later analysis removed 592 highly shared, low-generation-probability nucleotide sequences to deal with suspected cross-contamination and a sequencing artifact. In a later analysis, a clonal expansion index for each public chain was calculated from normalized within-repertoire ranks of inferred template counts. In a later analysis, generation probabilities were computed with a VDJ recombination model fitted to out-of-frame rearrangements, and the resulting probabilities were checked against IGoR. A later analysis scored TCR-TCR, TCR-HLA and TCR-CMV co-occurrence with hypergeometric tests, applying a repertoire-size bias correction to TCR pairs. To estimate false discovery rates, a later analysis permuted the HLA or CMV assignments 20 times. A later analysis grouped co-occurring TCRs with DBSCAN, adding TCRdist sequence similarity when clustering within HLA-allele-positive subsets. Repertoires with fewer than 30,000 or more than 120,000 public chains were left out of co-occurrence clustering, as were about five repertoires with anomalous nucleotide sharing. The immuneACCESS repertoire file appears here via TCRdb, limited to in-frame rearrangements. These files lack a portion of the clones; in checked studies, under half of the deficit traces to unresolved V genes, and the cause of the others is not known. V and J calls plus clone size are reproduced from that table; the DNA served to infer D and trimming. This sample has approximately 150,000 clones in its table, and approximately 80% of those were observed once. Of the sample, approximately 1.6% falls within the top ten clones.

From cysteine to phenylalanine, the CDR3 is 14 amino acids long. The retained sequence is limited to the CDR3, 42 bases, with the frame set at the first base. For CDR1 and CDR2, the germline V gene (reference sequence) lists LNHDA and SQIVND. V drops 3 bases and J drops 6 bases, leaving 14 bases in between. The clonotype was recovered from a woman aged 30 to 39 in good health and CMV-seronegative. The sequencing input was PBMCs. The V and J genes are TRBV19 and TRBJ1-2; D gene: possibly TRBD1, on 5 matching bases. CDR3 protein: CASSIMQGGDGYTF. The nucleotides are TGTGCCAGTAGTATTATGCAGGGAGGCGATGGCTACACCTTC. With the portions outside the CDR3 filled from the reference TRBV19 and TRBJ1-2 genes, the complete variable region becomes DGGITQSPKYLFRKEGQNVTLSCEQNLNHDAMYWYRQDPGQGLRLIYYSQIVNDFQKGDIAEGYSVSREKKESFPLTVTSAQKNPTAFYLCASSIMQGGDGYTFGSGTRLTVV.